This entry features one T cell receptor (beta chain) sequence. Libraries were prepared by immunoSEQ multiplex PCR; TCRdb keeps only in-frame clonotypes and omits some of them. The sample holds some 210,000 clones, roughly 90% seen once. These data originate in a study of blood T cell repertoires in COVID-19. The sample taken for sequencing was peripheral blood. The source is a man in his sixties who had recovered from COVID-19.

CDR3 loop: CASSLGQGLNSPLHF. The CDR3 coding sequence is TGTGCCAGCAGCCTGGGACAGGGCCTTAATTCACCCCTCCACTTT. The J gene is TRBJ1-6, the V gene TRBV27; TRBD1 matches at 9 bases. After removal of 6 bases from V and 6 bases from J, the junction contained 6 bases not matched to a gene. CDR1 MNHEY and CDR2 SMNVEV come from the germline V gene (reference sequence). This CDR3 is 15 amino acids long.